A single T cell receptor beta chain is shown here with its context. This sample is drawn from a study of OX40 agonist ivuxolimab in advanced cancers. Blood specimens came from baseline, cycle 4 day 1, and cycle 7 day 1. Clones were sequenced by immunoSEQ multiplex PCR, and TCRdb holds only the in-frame ones, with some missing. The table records 90,000 to 95,000 clones, around 87% of them present only once. Trimming removed 3 bases at V and 7 bases at J, with 9 bases between. Germline loops: CDR1 MDHEN, CDR2 SYDVKM. This CDR3 is built from 13 residues. The sequenced sample was CD4+ or CD8+ T cells sorted from blood, obtained in a trial of the OX40 agonist ivuxolimab. The chain joins TRBV28 to TRBJ1-4; the D gene is possibly TRBD1 (5 bases). The receptor comes from an adult with an advanced solid tumor such as melanoma, head and neck, liver or kidney cancer. The CDR3 protein is CASSLGRGEKLFF. The CDR3 DNA reads TGTGCCAGCAGTTTGGGAAGGGGTGAAAAACTGTTTTTT.